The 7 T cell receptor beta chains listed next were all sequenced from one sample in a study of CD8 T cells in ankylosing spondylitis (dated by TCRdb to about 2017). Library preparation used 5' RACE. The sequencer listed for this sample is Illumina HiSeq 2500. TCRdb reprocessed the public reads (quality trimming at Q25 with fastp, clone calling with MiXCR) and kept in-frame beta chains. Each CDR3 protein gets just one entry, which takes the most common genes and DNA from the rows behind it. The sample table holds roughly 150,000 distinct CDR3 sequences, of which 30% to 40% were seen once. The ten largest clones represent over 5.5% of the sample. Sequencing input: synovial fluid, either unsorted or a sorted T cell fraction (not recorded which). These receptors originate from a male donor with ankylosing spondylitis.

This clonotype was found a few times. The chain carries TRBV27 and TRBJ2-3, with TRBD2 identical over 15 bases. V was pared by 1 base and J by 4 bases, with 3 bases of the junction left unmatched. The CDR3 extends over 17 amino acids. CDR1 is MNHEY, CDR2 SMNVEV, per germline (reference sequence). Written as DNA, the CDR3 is TGTGCCAGCAGTTTATTGGGACTAGCGGGGGGATCAGATACGCAGTATTTT. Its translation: CASSLLGLAGGSDTQYF.

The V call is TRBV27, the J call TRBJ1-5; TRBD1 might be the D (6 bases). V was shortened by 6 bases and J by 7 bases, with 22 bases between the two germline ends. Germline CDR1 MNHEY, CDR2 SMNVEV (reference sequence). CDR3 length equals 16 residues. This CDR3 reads CASSPLFGQGRQPQHF. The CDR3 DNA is TGTGCCAGCAGCCCCCTTTTTGGGCAGGGGCGACAGCCCCAGCATTTT.

The chain's CDR3 is CASSIFAGGSYTGELFF. The CDR3 region has the DNA TGTGCCAGTAGTATCTTCGCCGGGGGGAGTTACACCGGGGAGCTGTTTTTT. J is TRBJ2-2 and V is TRBV19, with 7 bases matching TRBD2. Trimming took 3 bases from V and 3 from J; bases not matched to a gene: 10. The CDR3 sequence is 17 residues long. Germline CDR1 is LNHDA and CDR2 is SQIVND (reference sequence).

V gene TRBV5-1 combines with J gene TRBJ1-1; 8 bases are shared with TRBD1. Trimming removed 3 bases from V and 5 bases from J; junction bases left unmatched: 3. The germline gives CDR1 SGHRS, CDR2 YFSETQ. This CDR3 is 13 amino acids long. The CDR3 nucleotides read TGCGCCAGCAGCTGGAACAGGGGGACTGAAGCTTTCTTT. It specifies CASSWNRGTEAFF.

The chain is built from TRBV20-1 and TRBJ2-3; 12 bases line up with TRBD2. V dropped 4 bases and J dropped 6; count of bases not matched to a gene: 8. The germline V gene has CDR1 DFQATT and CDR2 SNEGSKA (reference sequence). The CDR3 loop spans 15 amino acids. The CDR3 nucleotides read TGCAGTGCTAAAGCCTCTAGCGGGGGGGCTGATACGCAGTATTTT. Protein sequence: CSAKASSGGADTQYF.

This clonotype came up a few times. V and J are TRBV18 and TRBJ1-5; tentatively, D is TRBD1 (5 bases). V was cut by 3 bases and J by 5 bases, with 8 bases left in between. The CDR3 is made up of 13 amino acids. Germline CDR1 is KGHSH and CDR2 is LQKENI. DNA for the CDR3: TGTGCCAGCTCACCCGCAGGGTATCAGCCCCAGCATTTT. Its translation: CASSPAGYQPQHF.

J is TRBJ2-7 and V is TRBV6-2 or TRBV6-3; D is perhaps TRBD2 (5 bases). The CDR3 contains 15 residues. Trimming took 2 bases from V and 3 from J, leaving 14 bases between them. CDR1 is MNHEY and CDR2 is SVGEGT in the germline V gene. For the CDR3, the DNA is TGTGCCAGCAGTTACAGCTGGAGCGGTAGCTACGAGCAGTACTTC. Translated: CASSYSWSGSYEQYF.